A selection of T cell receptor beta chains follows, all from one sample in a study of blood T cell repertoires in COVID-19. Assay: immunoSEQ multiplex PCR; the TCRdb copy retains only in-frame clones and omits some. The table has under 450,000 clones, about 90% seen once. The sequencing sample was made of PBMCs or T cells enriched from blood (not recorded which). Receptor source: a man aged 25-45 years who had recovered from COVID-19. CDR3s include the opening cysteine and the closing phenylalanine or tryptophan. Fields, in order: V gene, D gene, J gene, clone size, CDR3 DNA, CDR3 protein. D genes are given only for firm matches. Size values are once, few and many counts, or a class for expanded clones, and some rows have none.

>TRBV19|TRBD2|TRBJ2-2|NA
TGTGCCAGTAGTAGACTAGCGGGGGGTAACACCGGGGAGCTGTTTTTT
CASSRLAGGNTGELFF
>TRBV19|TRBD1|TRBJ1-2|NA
TGTGCCAGTAGCCCGGGACAGGGTCTTCATGGCTACACCTTC
CASSPGQGLHGYTF
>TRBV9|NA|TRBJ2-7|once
TGTGCCAGCAGCGTAGGAGAGAGGGGGACCTACGAGCAGTACTTC
CASSVGERGTYEQYF
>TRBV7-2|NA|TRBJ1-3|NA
TGTGCCAGCAGCTTAGGGGGGCCTTCGGGAAACACCATATATTTT
CASSLGGPSGNTIYF
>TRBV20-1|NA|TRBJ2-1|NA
TGCAGTGCTAGAGCGGTAAATGAGCAGTTCTTC
CSARAVNEQFF
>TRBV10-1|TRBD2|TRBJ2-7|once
TGCGCCAGCAGTCCTACTAGCGGGGCGCTCTACGAGCAGTACTTC
CASSPTSGALYEQYF
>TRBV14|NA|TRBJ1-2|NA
TGTGCCAGCAGCTTTCTCGCGGCCCTTGGCTACACCTTC
CASSFLAALGYTF
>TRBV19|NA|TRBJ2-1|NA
TGTGCCAGTAGTATTTCCCTAAACAATGAGCAGTTCTTC
CASSISLNNEQFF
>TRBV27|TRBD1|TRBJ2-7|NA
TGTGCCAGCAGTTTATCGGGACAGGTCGACGAGCAGTACTTC
CASSLSGQVDEQYF
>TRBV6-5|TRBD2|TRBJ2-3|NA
TGTGCCAGCAGGCTAGCGGGGGGGCCCACAGATACGCAGTATTTT
CASRLAGGPTDTQYF
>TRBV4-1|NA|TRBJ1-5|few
TGCGCCAGCAGCCAAGATTTGCAGGGGTGGCCCCAGCATTTT
CASSQDLQGWPQHF
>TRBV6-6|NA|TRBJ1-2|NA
TGTGCCAGCAGTTACGAGGCAGGGTATGGGTATGGCTACACCTTC
CASSYEAGYGYGYTF
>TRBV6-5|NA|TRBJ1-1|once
TGTGCCAGCAGTTACTCGATAGGAGTGGTGGAGGCTTTCTTT
CASSYSIGVVEAFF
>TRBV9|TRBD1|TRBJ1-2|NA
TGTGCCAGCAGCGCCCTCTGGACAGGGAGGGATGGCTACACCTTC
CASSALWTGRDGYTF
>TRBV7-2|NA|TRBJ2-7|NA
TGTGCCAGCAGCTTATCCCTCCCTCTGGAGCAGTACTTC
CASSLSLPLEQYF
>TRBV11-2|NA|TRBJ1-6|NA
TGTGCCAGCAGCTTAGATCGGGGTCCCCTCCACTTT
CASSLDRGPLHF
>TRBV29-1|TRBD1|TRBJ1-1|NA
TGCAGCGTGACCGGGACAGCGAACACTGAAGCTTTCTTT
CSVTGTANTEAFF
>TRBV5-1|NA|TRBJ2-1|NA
TGCGCCAGCAGCTTGGCGCCGGTGGACACCTACAATGAGCAGTTCTTC
CASSLAPVDTYNEQFF
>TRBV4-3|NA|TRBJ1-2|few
TGCGCCAGCAGCCAAGATTCCGCAGGGTTCTATGGCTACACCTTC
CASSQDSAGFYGYTF
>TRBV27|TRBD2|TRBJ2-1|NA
TGTGCCAGCAGTGCCGGGACTATCACTTACAATGAGCAGTTCTTC
CASSAGTITYNEQFF
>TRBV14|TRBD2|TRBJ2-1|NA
TGTGCCAGCAGCCACCCTCGGGCTAGCGGGGGGTGGTACAATGAGCAGTTCTTC
CASSHPRASGGWYNEQFF
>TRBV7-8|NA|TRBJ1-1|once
TGTGCCAGCAGCTTAGTTGGTCACCCGGTACTGAACACTGAAGCTTTCTTT
CASSLVGHPVLNTEAFF
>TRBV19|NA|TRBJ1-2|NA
TGTGCCAGTAGTACCGGCAGGCTAAATGATGGCTACACCTTC
CASSTGRLNDGYTF
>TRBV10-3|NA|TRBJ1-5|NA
TGTGCCATCAGTGGGCAGGGAAGCAATCAGCCCCAGCATTTT
CAISGQGSNQPQHF
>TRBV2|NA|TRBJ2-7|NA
TGTGCCAGCAGTCGAGATTACGAGCAGTACTTC
CASSRDYEQYF
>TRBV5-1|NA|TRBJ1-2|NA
TGCGCCAGCAGCCCCACCCAGGACTACTATGGCTACACCTTC
CASSPTQDYYGYTF
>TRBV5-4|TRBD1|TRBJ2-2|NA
TGTGCCAGCAGCTCCGCCGGGACAGGGCTTACCGGGGAGCTGTTTTTT
CASSSAGTGLTGELFF
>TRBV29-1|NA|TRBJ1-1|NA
TGCAGCGTTGTCGGTAACACTGAAGCTTTCTTT
CSVVGNTEAFF
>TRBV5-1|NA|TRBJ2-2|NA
TGCGCCAGCAGCTTGCTCAGGGAAACCGGGGAGCTGTTTTTT
CASSLLRETGELFF
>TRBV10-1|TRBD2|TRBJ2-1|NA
TGCGCCAGCACCGGATTTCGGGCAGCGGGAGGGGGCCTTAACAATGAGCAGTTCTTC
CASTGFRAAGGGLNNEQFF
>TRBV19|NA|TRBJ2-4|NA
TGTGCCAGTACGGACAAAGGGAAGGAAAACATTCAGTACTTC
CASTDKGKENIQYF
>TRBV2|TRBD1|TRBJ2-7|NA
TGTGCCAGCAGTGATTCCGGGACAGCTACCTACGAGCAGTACTTC
CASSDSGTATYEQYF
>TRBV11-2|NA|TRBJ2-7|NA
TGTGCCAGCAGCTTAGGGACGGGGGTCAACGAGCAGTACTTC
CASSLGTGVNEQYF
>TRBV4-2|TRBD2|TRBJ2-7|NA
TGTGCCAGCAGCCAGACTAGCGGCTCCTACGAGCAGTACTTC
CASSQTSGSYEQYF
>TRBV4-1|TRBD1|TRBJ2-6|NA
TGCGCCAGCAGCCCTCAGGGACAGGGCGTCGCCAACGTCCTGACTTTC
CASSPQGQGVANVLTF
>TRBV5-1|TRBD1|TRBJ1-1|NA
TGCGCCAGCAGTAACCGGAAGGGGGCCTTTCGTGAGACTGAAGCTTTCTTT
CASSNRKGAFRETEAFF
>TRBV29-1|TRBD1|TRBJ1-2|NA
TGCAGCGACGGCCGGGACAGGGTCGGCTACACCTTC
CSDGRDRVGYTF
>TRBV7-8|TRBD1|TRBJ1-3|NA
TGTGCCAGCAGTCCTAACACAGGGGTAGGAAACACCATATATTTT
CASSPNTGVGNTIYF
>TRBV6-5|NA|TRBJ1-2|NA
TGTGCCAGCAGTTACTCGAGCGGGACATTGTATGGCTACACCTTC
CASSYSSGTLYGYTF
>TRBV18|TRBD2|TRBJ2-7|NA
TGTGCCAGCTCACCACAGTCGGGGGGTCGGTACGAGCAGTACTTC
CASSPQSGGRYEQYF